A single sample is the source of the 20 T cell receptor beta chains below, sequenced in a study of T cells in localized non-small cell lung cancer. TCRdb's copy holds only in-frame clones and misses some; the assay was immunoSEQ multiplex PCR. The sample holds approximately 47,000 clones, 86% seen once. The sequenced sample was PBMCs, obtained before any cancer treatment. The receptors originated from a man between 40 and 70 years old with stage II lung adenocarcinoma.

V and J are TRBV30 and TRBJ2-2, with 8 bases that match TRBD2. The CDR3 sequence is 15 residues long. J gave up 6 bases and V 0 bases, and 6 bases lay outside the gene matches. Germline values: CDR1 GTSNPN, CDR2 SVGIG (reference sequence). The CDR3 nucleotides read TGTGCCTGGAGTGTGTCGACTAGCGAGTCCGGGGAGCTGTTTTTT. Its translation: CAWSVSTSESGELFF.

The CDR3 reads CASSFPSGPNEQFF. CDR3 DNA: TGTGCCAGCAGTTTTCCATCAGGACCGAATGAGCAGTTCTTC. The genes are TRBV28 and TRBJ2-1; D remains unclear. The V end lost 3 bases, the J end lost 7 bases, and 13 bases lay between the germline ends. Germline V gene lookup returns CDR1 MDHEN and CDR2 SYDVKM. CDR3 length: 14 residues.

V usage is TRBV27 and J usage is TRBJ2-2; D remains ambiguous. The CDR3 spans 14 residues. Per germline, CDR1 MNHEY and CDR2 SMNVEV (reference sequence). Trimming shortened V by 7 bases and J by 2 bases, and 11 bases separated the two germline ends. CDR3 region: CASMINYNTGELFF. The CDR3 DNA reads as TGTGCCAGCATGATAAATTATAACACCGGGGAGCTGTTTTTT.

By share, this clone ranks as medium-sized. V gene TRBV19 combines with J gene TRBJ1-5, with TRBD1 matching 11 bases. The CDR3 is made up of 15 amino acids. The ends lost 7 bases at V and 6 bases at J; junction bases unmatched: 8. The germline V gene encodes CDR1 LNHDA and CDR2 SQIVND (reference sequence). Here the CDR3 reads CASTTGTGGVQPQHF. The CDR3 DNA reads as TGTGCCAGTACCACGGGGACAGGGGGGGTTCAGCCCCAGCATTTT.

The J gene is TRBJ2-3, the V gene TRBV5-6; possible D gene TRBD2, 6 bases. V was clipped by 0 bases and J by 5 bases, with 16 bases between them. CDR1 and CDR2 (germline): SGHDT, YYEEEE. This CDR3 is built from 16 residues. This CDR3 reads CASSLGAGRALDTQYF. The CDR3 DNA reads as TGTGCCAGCAGCTTGGGGGCGGGGCGGGCCCTAGATACGCAGTATTTT.

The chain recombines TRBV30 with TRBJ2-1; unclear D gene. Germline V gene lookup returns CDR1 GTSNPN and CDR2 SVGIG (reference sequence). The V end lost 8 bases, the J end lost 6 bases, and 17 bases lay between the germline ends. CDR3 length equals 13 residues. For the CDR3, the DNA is TGTGCCCTCTCACGGGCTAGAGGCAATGAGCAGTTCTTC. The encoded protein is CALSRARGNEQFF.

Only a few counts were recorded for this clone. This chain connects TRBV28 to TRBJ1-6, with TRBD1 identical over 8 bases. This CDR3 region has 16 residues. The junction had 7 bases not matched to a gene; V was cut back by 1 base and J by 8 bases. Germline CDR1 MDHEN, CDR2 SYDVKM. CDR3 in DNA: TGTGCCAGCAGTTTATCGACAGGGGTCGTCTATTCACCCCTCCACTTT. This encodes CASSLSTGVVYSPLHF.

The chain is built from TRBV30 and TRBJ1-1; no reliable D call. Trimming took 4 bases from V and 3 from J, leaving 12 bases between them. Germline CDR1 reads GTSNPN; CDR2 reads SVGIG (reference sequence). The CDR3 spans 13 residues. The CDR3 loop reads CAWKKGLDTEAFF. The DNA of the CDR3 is TGTGCCTGGAAGAAGGGATTGGACACTGAAGCTTTCTTT. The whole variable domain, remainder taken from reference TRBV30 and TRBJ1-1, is SQTIHQWPATLVQPVGSPLSLECTVEGTSNPNLYWYRQAAGRGLQLLFYSVGIGQISSEVPQNLSASRPQDRQFILSSKKLLLSDSGFYLCAWKKGLDTEAFFGQGTRLTVV.

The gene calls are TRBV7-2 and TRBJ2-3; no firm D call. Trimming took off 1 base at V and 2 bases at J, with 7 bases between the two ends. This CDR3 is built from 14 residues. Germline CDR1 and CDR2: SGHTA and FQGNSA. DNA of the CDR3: TGTGCCAGCAGCTTAGGACGGGTCACAGATACGCAGTATTTT. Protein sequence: CASSLGRVTDTQYF.

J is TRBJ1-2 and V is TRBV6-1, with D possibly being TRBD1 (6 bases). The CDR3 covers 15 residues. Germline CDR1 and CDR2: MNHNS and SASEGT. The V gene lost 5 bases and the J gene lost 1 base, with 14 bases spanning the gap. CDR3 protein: CASSKTGYNNYGYTF. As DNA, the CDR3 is TGTGCCAGCAGTAAGACAGGCTACAATAACTATGGCTACACCTTC.

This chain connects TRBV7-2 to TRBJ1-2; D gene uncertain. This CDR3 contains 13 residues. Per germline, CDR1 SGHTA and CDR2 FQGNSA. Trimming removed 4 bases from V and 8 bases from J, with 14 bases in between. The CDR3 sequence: CASSSGQYGGYTF. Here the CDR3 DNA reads TGTGCCAGCAGCTCGGGCCAATACGGAGGCTACACCTTC.

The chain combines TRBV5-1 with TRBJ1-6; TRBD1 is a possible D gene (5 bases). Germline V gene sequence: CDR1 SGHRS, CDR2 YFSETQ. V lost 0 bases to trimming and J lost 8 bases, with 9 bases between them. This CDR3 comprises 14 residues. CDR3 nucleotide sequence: TGCGCCAGCAGCTTGGGAGGGGTGGATTCACCCCTCCACTTT. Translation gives CASSLGGVDSPLHF.

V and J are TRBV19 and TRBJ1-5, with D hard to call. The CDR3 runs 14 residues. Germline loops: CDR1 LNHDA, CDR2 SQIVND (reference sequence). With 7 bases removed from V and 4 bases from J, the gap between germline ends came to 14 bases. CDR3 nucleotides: TGTGCCAGTACTCTCCGGCGGGGAAATCAGCCCCAGCATTTT. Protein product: CASTLRRGNQPQHF.

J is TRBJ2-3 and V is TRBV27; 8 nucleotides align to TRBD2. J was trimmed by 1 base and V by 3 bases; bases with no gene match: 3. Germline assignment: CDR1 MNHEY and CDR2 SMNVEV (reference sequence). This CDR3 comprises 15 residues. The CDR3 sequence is CASSFGTRGTDTQYF. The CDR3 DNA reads TGTGCCAGCAGTTTCGGGACTAGAGGCACAGATACGCAGTATTTT.

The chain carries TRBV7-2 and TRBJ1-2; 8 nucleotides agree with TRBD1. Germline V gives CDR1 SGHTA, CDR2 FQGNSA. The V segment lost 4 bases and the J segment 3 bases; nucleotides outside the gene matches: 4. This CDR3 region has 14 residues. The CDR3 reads CASSSRDRYYGYTF. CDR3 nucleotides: TGTGCCAGCAGCTCCCGGGACAGGTACTATGGCTACACCTTC.

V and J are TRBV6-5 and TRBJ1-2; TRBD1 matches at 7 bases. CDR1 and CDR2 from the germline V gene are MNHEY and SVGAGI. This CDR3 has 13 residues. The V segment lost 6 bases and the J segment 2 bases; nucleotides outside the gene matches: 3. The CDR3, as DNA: TGTGCCAGCAGGGGGACAGTAAACTATGGCTACACCTTC. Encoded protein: CASRGTVNYGYTF.

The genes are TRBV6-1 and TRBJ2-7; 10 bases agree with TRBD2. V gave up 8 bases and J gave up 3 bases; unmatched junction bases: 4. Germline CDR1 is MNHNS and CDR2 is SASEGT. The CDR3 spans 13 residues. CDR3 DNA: TGTGCCAGCGGGACTAGCGTATACTACGAGCAGTACGTC. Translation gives CASGTSVYYEQYV.

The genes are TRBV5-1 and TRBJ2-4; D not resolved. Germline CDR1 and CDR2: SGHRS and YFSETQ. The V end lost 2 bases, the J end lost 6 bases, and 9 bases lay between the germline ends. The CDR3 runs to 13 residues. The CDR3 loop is CASSFGEPNIQYF. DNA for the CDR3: TGCGCCAGCAGCTTCGGCGAGCCAAACATTCAGTACTTC.

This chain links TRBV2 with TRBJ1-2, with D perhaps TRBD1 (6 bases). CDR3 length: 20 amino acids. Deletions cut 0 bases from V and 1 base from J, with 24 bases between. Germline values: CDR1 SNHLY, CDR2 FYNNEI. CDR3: CASSEALSGSGSGVNYGYTF. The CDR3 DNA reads TGTGCCAGCAGTGAAGCGCTTTCGGGCTCCGGTTCAGGGGTTAACTATGGCTACACCTTC.

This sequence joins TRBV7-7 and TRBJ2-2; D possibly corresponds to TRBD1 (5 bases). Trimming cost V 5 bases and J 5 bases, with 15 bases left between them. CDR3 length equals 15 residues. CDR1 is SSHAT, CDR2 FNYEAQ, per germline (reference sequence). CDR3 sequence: CASSPDVDSTGELFF. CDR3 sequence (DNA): TGTGCCAGCAGCCCCGACGTCGACAGTACCGGGGAGCTGTTTTTT.